The 22 T cell receptor beta chains below all came from one sample that was sequenced in a study of early T cells in non-severe SARS-CoV-2 infection. TCRdb re-derived calls from the 5' RACE reads in MiXCR, one entry per CDR3 protein. The table has about 63,000 distinct CDR3 sequences, roughly 13% seen once. Sequenced input: whole blood. All receptors derive from an adult who was a healthcare worker with PCR-confirmed SARS-CoV-2 infection or an uninfected control (not recorded which).

This rearrangement joins TRBV20-1 to TRBJ2-7; possibly TRBD1 for D (6 bases). Germline-derived CDR1 and CDR2 are DFQATT and SNEGSKA (reference sequence). The CDR3 is 13 amino acids. Deletions cut 5 bases from V and 5 bases from J, with 16 bases between. CDR3 region: CSARPDSTHEQYF. The CDR3 DNA reads as TGCAGTGCTCGGCCGGACAGCACCCACGAGCAGTACTTC.

In this sample, this clonotype turned up many times. The rearrangement joins TRBV9 to TRBJ1-1; D perhaps matches TRBD1 (5 bases). V lost 4 bases and J 5 bases, leaving 18 bases between the germline ends. This CDR3 is built from 15 residues. Germline V gene data show CDR1 as SGDLS and CDR2 as YYNGEE. CDR3 nucleotide sequence: TGTGCCAGCAGCCCCAGGGTGGGCAACCCGACTGAAGCTTTCTTT. It specifies CASSPRVGNPTEAFF.

This clonotype has a count of ten or more. The gene calls are TRBV6-6 and TRBJ1-2; D perhaps matches TRBD1 (5 bases). The CDR3 covers 13 residues. V dropped 8 bases and J dropped 8 bases, with 18 bases sitting between them. Germline-derived CDR1 and CDR2 are MNHNY and SVGAGI (reference sequence). The CDR3 DNA is TGTGCCAGCTCCTCCGGGACCCAAGTAGGCTACACCTTC. This translates into CASSSGTQVGYTF.

A remark on this clonotype: At one boundary the junction diverges from the germline segment, which might be a read error. The V gene is TRBV3-1, the J gene TRBJ2-3; D ambiguous. This CDR3 has 13 residues. CDR1 is LGHDT and CDR2 is YNNKEL in the germline V gene (reference sequence). The CDR3 protein is CASSHRNTDTQYF. CDR3 DNA: TGTGCCAGCAGCCATCGAAACACAGATACTCAGTATTTT.

This clonotype was seen repeatedly, ten times or more. The chain carries TRBV3-1 and TRBJ2-7, with D possibly being TRBD1 (5 bases). V was pared by 1 base and J by 2 bases, with 12 bases between. Germline CDR1 LGHDT, CDR2 YNNKEL (reference sequence). This CDR3 spans 15 amino acids. The CDR3 nucleotides read TGTGCCAGCAGCCAAGGGGCAGGGTCCCCCTACGAGCAGTACTTC. It translates to CASSQGAGSPYEQYF.

This clonotype was picked up many times. This rearrangement joins TRBV5-6 to TRBJ2-2, with no clear D. Trimming removed 0 bases at V and 1 base at J, with 4 bases between. Germline V CDR1 and CDR2: SGHDT, YYEEEE. There are 14 residues in the CDR3. The CDR3 is CASSLGLNTGELFF. The CDR3 region has the DNA TGTGCCAGCAGCTTGGGACTGAACACCGGGGAGCTGTTTTTT.

This chain uses TRBV7-6 with TRBJ2-7; D gene ambiguous. V was clipped by 2 bases and J by 2 bases, with 7 bases between them. The CDR3 totals 13 residues. Germline V CDR1 and CDR2: SGHVS, FNYEAQ. This chain's CDR3 is CASSLPDTYEQYF. DNA for the CDR3: TGTGCCAGCAGCTTACCGGATACCTACGAGCAGTACTTC.

V usage is TRBV5-6 and J usage is TRBJ1-5, with 7 bases lining up with TRBD1. Germline CDR1 reads SGHDT; CDR2 reads YYEEEE. Trimming took 1 base from V and 8 from J; bases not matched to a gene: 3. The CDR3 has 13 amino acids. The CDR3 region is CASSLPGGKPQHF. The CDR3 DNA sequence: TGTGCCAGCAGCTTGCCAGGGGGAAAGCCCCAGCATTTT.

The V gene is TRBV9, the J gene TRBJ2-1, with TRBD1 as a possible D gene (5 bases). The length of the CDR3 is 15 residues. Germline CDR1 SGDLS, CDR2 YYNGEE. Between the trimmed V and J ends, which lost 4 bases and 3 bases, there was a span of 14 bases. CDR3: CASSPDIPNYNEQFF. In DNA, the CDR3 is TGTGCCAGCAGCCCGGACATCCCGAACTACAATGAGCAGTTCTTC.

This clonotype was counted many times. V and J are TRBV7-8 and TRBJ2-3; D call uncertain. Trimming pared 1 base from V and 4 bases from J, leaving 9 bases between. The CDR3 extends over 14 amino acids. Germline values: CDR1 SGHVS, CDR2 FQNEAQ. The CDR3 nucleotides read TGTGCCAGCAGCTTAGTGCTGGGCTCAGATACGCAGTATTTT. Its protein product is CASSLVLGSDTQYF.

In its sample, this clonotype was seen many times. The chain recombines TRBV6-1 with TRBJ1-2, with D tentatively TRBD1 (6 bases). The CDR3 runs to 14 residues. Deletions cut 10 bases from V and 0 bases from J, with 15 bases between. In germline, CDR1 is MNHNS, CDR2 SASEGT. This CDR3 reads CANRETGTNYGYTF. The CDR3 DNA follows: TGTGCCAACCGAGAGACAGGAACTAACTATGGCTACACCTTC.

This clonotype was seen ten or more times. The chain's CDR3 is CASSFFRSEAFF. CDR3 coding DNA: TGTGCCAGCAGTTTCTTTCGATCTGAAGCTTTCTTT. V gene TRBV12-3 or TRBV12-4 combines with J gene TRBJ1-1; no clear D. The CDR3 is made up of 12 amino acids. V lost 3 bases and J 6 bases, leaving 8 bases between the germline ends.

This clonotype was recorded at least ten times. This chain links TRBV20-1 with TRBJ1-5; 10 bases match TRBD1. V was pared by 5 bases and J by 6 bases, with 7 bases of the junction left unmatched. The CDR3 loop spans 14 amino acids. The germline V gene has CDR1 DFQATT and CDR2 SNEGSKA (reference sequence). The CDR3 loop is CSAVSGTGVQPQHF. The DNA for the CDR3 is TGCAGTGCTGTTTCCGGGACAGGGGTTCAGCCCCAGCATTTT.

This clonotype was recorded a few times. The chain combines TRBV6-5 with TRBJ2-2; 10 bases are a match to TRBD2. V shed 0 bases and J 4 bases; nucleotides not matched to a gene: 8. This CDR3 has 18 amino acids. The germline CDR1 and CDR2 sequences are MNHEY and SVGAGI. In nucleotides, the CDR3 is TGTGCCAGCAGTTACTCGATGGGAGCGGGGGGGCTCACCGGGGAGCTGTTTTTT. Translated, it gives CASSYSMGAGGLTGELFF.

This clonotype was recorded many times. This chain joins TRBV5-1 and TRBJ1-6; the match to TRBD1 covers 7 bases. The germline CDR1 and CDR2 sequences are SGHRS and YFSETQ. The CDR3 totals 17 residues. Trimming removed 5 bases from V and 9 bases from J; junction bases left unmatched: 17. The CDR3 region is CASSLNTPQGLGSPLHF. CDR3 nucleotide sequence: TGCGCCAGCAGTTTGAATACGCCACAGGGGTTAGGTTCACCCCTCCACTTT.

The table lists this clonotype with many counts. The CDR3 loop reads CASSLAYTDTQYF. Written as DNA, the CDR3 is TGTGCCAGCAGCTTAGCGTATACAGATACGCAGTATTTT. The genes are TRBV7-2 and TRBJ2-3; D is undetermined. The CDR3 length is 13 residues. Germline-derived CDR1 and CDR2 are SGHTA and FQGNSA. V shed 0 bases and J shed 3 bases, with 4 bases lying between them.

This clonotype has a count of ten or more. The rearrangement links TRBV7-9 to TRBJ2-3; D possibly uses TRBD1 or TRBD2 (6 bases each). The germline V and J ends were trimmed by 3 bases and 0 bases, with 10 bases remaining between them. The CDR3 consists of 15 residues. Germline V gives CDR1 SEHNR, CDR2 FQNEAQ (reference sequence). CDR3 amino acids: CASSFQGTSTDTQYF. CDR3 in DNA: TGTGCCAGCAGCTTTCAGGGGACTAGCACAGATACGCAGTATTTT.

Details on this clonotype: The junction shows a germline mismatch at one end, possibly a read error. This rearrangement joins TRBV27 to TRBJ2-1, with 7 bases lining up with TRBD1. The CDR3 is made up of 14 amino acids. Germline CDR1 reads MNHEY; CDR2 reads SMNVEV (reference sequence). The CDR3 protein is CASRAGGSCNEQFF. CDR3 in DNA: TGTGCCAGCAGGGCAGGGGGTTCCTGCAATGAGCAGTTCTTC.

The V gene is TRBV12-3 or TRBV12-4, the J gene TRBJ2-7; D not resolved. The CDR3 is made up of 13 amino acids. Trimming removed 4 bases from V and 1 base from J, with 8 bases in between. The DNA of the CDR3 is TGTGCCAGCAGTTATCAGGTTTCCTACGAGCAGTACTTC. Translated: CASSYQVSYEQYF.

This clonotype occurred many times. The chain links TRBV4-3 to TRBJ1-5, with 8 bases identical to TRBD1. The V segment lost 0 bases and the J segment 4 bases; nucleotides outside the gene matches: 2. Germline-derived CDR1 and CDR2 are LGHNA and YSLEER. CDR3 length equals 15 residues. CDR3 sequence (DNA): TGCGCCAGCAGCCAAGACAGGGGGCGAAATCAGCCCCAGCATTTT. Its translation is CASSQDRGRNQPQHF.

This clonotype was counted between two and nine times. The chain recombines TRBV6-2 or TRBV6-3 with TRBJ1-2; 7 bases agree with TRBD1. Germline V CDR1 and CDR2: MNHEY, SVGEGT. J gave up 7 bases and V 6 bases, and 5 bases lay outside the gene matches. CDR3 size: 12 residues. CDR3 in DNA: TGTGCCAGCAGCCTGGGACAGCCTGGCTACACCTTC. The encoded protein is CASSLGQPGYTF.

Many counts were recorded for this clonotype. The V call is TRBV27, the J call TRBJ2-2; D is unresolved. This CDR3 has 17 amino acids. CDR1 is MNHEY, CDR2 SMNVEV, per germline (reference sequence). The germline V and J ends were trimmed by 3 bases and 0 bases, with 14 bases remaining between them. The CDR3 DNA follows: TGTGCCAGCAGTTTTCGGGCCCCTTTTGCGAACACCGGGGAGCTGTTTTTT. Its protein is CASSFRAPFANTGELFF.